The clone carrying this T cell receptor beta chain was detected only once. There are 15 residues in the CDR3. CDR1 and CDR2 (germline): LNHDA, SQIVND (reference sequence). With 5 bases clipped from V and 3 bases from J, the junction kept 7 bases outside the gene matches. These data originate in a study of blood T cell repertoires in COVID-19. Cohort assignment relied on participant-reported clinical history. Original methodology: Quantification of nucleated cells was approximated via reference gene primer amplification. Some clones are missing from TCRdb's copy, which holds only in-frame ones; the method was immunoSEQ multiplex PCR. The DNA gave D and trimming, while V, J and clone size come from that table. The sample consists of approximately 180,000 clones, around 84% of them appearing once.

The origin of this receptor is a man between 50 and 59 years old who had recovered from COVID-19. The chain recombines TRBV19 with TRBJ2-3, with 8 positions matching TRBD1. Material for sequencing was PBMCs or T cells enriched from blood (not recorded which). The CDR3 protein is CASSPRTGTTDTQYF. CDR3 sequence (DNA): TGTGCCAGTAGTCCACGGACAGGGACGACAGATACGCAGTATTTT.